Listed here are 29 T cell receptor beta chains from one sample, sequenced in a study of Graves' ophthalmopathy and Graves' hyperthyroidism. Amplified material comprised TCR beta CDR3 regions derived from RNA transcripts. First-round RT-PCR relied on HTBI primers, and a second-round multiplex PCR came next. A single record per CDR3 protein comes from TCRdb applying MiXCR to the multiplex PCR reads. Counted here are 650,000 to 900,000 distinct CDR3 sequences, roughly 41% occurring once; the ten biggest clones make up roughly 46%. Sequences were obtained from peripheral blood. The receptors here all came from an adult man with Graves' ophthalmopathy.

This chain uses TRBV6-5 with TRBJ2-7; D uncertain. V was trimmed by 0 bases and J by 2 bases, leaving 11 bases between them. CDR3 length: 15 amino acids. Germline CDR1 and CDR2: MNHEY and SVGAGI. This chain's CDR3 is CASSYSPSLPYEQYF. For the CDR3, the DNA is TGTGCCAGCAGTTACTCGCCTAGTTTACCCTACGAGCAGTACTTC.

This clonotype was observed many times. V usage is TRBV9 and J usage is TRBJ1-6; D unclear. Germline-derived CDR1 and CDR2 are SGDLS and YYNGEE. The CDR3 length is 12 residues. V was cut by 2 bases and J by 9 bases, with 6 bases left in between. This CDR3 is CASSVTGSPLHF. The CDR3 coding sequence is TGTGCCAGCAGCGTTACGGGTTCACCCCTCCACTTT.

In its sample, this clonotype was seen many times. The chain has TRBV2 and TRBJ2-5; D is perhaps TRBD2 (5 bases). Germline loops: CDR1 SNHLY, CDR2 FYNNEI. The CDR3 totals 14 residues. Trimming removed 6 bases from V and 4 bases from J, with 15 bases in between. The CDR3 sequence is CASSRDRYTETQYF. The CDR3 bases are TGTGCCAGCAGCCGGGATAGATACACAGAGACCCAGTACTTC.

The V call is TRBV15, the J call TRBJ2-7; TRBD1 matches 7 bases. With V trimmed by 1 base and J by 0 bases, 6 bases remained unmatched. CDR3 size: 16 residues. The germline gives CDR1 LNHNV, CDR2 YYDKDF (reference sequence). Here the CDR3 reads CATSRGPGTVSYEQYF. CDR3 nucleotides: TGTGCCACCAGCAGAGGACCCGGGACAGTCTCCTACGAGCAGTACTTC. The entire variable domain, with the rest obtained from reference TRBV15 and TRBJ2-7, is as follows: DAMVIQNPRYQVTQFGKPVTLSCSQTLNHNVMYWYQQKSSQAPKLLFHYYDKDFNNEADTPDNFQSRRPNTSFCFLDIRSPGLGDTAMYLCATSRGPGTVSYEQYFGPGTRLTVT.

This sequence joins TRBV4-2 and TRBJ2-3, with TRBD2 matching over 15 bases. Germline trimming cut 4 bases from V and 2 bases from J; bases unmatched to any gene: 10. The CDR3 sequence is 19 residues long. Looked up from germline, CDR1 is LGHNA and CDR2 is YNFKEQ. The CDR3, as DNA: TGTGCCAGCAGCCGCGGGACTAGCGGGAGGCCCCAAAACACAGATACGCAGTATTTT. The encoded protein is CASSRGTSGRPQNTDTQYF.

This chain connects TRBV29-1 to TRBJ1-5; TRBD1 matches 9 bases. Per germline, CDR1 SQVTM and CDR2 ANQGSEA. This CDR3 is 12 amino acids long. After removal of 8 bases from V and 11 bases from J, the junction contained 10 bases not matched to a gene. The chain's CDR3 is CSPWDREETQHF. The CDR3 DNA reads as TGCAGCCCTTGGGACAGGGAAGAGACCCAGCATTTT.

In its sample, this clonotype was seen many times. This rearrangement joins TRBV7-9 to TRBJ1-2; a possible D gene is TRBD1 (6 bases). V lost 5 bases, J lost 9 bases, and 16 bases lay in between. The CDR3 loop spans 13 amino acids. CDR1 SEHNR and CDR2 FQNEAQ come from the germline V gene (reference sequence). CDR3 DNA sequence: TGTGCCAGCAGCACCGACAGGCCCCTGAGCTACACCTTC. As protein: CASSTDRPLSYTF. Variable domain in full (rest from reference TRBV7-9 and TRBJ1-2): DTGVSQNPRHKITKRGQNVTFRCDPISEHNRLYWYRQTLGQGPEFLTYFQNEAQLEKSRLLSDRFSAERPKGSFSTLEIQRTEQGDSAMYLCASSTDRPLSYTFGSGTRLTVV.

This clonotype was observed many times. The CDR3 protein is CSVGPRTNEKLFF. CDR3 nucleotide sequence: TGCAGCGTGGGGCCCCGGACTAATGAAAAACTGTTTTTT. The chain combines TRBV29-1 with TRBJ1-4; weak D call: TRBD1 (5 bases). The CDR3 runs 13 residues. Trimming stripped 6 bases from V and 2 bases from J, with 10 bases between. Per the germline V gene, CDR1 is SQVTM and CDR2 is ANQGSEA.

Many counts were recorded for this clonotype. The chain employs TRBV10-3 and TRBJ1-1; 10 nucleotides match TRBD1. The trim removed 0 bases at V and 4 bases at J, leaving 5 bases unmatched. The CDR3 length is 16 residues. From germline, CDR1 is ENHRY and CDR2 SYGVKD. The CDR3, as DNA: TGTGCCATCAGTGAGTCCCTGACAGGGGGCGGCACTGAAGCTTTCTTT. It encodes CAISESLTGGGTEAFF.

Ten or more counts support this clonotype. CDR3 loop: CASSVEGFNGYTF. The DNA of the CDR3 is TGTGCCAGCAGCGTAGAAGGATTCAATGGCTACACCTTC. The chain is built from TRBV9 and TRBJ1-2; no definite D call. In germline, CDR1 is SGDLS, CDR2 YYNGEE. The CDR3 covers 13 residues. Trimming stripped 0 bases from V and 6 bases from J, with 9 bases between.

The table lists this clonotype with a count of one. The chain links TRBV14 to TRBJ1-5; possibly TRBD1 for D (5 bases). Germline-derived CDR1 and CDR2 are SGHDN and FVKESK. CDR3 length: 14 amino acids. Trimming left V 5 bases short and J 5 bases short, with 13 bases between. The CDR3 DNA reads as TGTGCCAGCAGCGACTCGGGGGTCGATCAGCCCCAGCATTTT. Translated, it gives CASSDSGVDQPQHF.

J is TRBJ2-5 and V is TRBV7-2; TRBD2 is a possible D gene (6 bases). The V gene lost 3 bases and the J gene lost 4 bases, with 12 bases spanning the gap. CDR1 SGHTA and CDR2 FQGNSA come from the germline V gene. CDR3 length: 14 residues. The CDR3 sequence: CASSFRRGGETQYF. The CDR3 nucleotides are TGTGCCAGCAGCTTTAGGAGGGGTGGAGAGACCCAGTACTTC.

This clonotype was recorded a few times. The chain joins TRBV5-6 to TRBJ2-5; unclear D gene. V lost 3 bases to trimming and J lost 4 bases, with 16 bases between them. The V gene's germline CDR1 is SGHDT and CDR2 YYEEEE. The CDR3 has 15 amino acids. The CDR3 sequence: CASSYNSGRGETQYF. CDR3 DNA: TGTGCCAGCAGCTACAACTCCGGCAGAGGAGAGACCCAGTACTTC.

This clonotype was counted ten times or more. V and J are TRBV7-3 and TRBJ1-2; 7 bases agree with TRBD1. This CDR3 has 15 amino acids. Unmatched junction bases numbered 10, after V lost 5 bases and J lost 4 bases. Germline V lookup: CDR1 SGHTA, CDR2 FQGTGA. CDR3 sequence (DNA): TGTGCCAGCAGCCCGGAGGGACAGCAAACCTATGGCTACACCTTC. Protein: CASSPEGQQTYGYTF.

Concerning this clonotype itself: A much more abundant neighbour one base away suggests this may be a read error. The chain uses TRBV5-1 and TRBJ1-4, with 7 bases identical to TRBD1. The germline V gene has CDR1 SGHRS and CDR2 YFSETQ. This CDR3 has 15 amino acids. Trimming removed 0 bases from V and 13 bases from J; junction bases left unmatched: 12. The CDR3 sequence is CASSLDGTSGGALFF. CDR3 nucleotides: TGCGCCAGCAGCTTGGACGGGACATCAGGGGGGGCACTGTTTTTT.

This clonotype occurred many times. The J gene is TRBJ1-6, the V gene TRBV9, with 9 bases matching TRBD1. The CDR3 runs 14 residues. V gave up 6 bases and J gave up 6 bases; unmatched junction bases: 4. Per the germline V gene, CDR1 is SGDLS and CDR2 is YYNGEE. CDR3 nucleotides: TGTGCCAGCAATAAGGGACAGGGTAATTCACCCCTCCACTTT. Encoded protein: CASNKGQGNSPLHF.

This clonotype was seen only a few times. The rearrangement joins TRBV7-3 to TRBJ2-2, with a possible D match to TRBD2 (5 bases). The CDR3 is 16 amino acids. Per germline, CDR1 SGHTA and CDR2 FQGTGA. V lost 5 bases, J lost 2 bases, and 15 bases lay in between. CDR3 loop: CASSQIEGLNTGELFF. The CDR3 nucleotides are TGTGCCAGCAGCCAAATCGAGGGCCTTAACACCGGGGAGCTGTTTTTT.

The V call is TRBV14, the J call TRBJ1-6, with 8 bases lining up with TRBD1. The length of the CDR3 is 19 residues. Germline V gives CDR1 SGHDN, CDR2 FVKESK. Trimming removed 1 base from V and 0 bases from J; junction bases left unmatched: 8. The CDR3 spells CASSQGPGTGFSYNSPLHF. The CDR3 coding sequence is TGTGCCAGCAGCCAAGGGCCCGGGACAGGTTTCTCCTATAATTCACCCCTCCACTTT.

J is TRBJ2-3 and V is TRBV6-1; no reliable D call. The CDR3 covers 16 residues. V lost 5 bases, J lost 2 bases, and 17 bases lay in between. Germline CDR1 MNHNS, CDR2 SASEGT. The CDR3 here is CASSPSLAEITDTQYF. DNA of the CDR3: TGTGCCAGCAGTCCCTCCCTCGCGGAGATCACAGATACGCAGTATTTT.

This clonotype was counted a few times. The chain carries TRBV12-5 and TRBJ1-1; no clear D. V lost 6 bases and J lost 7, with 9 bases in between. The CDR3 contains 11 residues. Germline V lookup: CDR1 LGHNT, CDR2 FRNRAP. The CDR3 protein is CASGTGLEAFF. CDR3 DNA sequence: TGTGCTAGTGGGACGGGCCTTGAAGCTTTCTTT.

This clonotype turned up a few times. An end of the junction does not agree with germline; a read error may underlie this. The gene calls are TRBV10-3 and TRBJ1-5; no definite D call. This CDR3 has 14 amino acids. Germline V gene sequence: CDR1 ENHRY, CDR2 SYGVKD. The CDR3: CAISEDGNLSPRHF. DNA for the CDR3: TGTGCCATCAGCGAAGACGGTAACTTGTCGCCCCGGCATTTT.

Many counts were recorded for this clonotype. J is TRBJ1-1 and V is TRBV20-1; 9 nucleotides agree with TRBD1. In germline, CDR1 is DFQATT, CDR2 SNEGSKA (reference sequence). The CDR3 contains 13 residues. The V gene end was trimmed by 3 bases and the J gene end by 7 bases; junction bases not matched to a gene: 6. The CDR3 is CSARGTGLGEAFF. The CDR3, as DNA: TGCAGTGCTAGGGGGACAGGGTTGGGTGAAGCTTTCTTT.

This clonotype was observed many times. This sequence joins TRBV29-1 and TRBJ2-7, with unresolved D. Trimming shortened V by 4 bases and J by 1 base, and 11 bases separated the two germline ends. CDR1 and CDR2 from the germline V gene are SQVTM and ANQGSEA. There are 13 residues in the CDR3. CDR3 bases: TGCAGCGTTGTCCCCGACGGTTCCTACGAGCAGTACTTC. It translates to CSVVPDGSYEQYF.

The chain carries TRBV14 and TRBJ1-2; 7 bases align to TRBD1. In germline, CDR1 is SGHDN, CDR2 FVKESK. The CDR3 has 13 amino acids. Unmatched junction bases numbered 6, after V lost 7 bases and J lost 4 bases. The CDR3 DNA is TGTGCCAGCAAGTCCCGGGACAGCTATGGCTACACCTTC. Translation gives CASKSRDSYGYTF.

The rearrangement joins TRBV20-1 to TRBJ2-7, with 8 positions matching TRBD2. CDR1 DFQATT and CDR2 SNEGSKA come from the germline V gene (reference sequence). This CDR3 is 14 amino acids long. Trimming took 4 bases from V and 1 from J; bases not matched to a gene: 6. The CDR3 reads CSATPGGVSYEQYF. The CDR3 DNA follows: TGCAGTGCTACGCCCGGGGGGGTATCCTACGAGCAGTACTTC.

CDR3 coding DNA: TGTGCCAGCAGCCCTTTTTCGACAGGGCTATATTCACCCCTCCACTTT. Translation: CASSPFSTGLYSPLHF. V gene TRBV11-2 combines with J gene TRBJ1-6; 7 bases map to TRBD1. V trimming: 5 bases; J trimming: 8 bases; junction bases outside the gene matches: 12. CDR1 and CDR2 from the germline V gene are SGHAT and FQNNGV. The CDR3 is made up of 16 amino acids. The complete variable domain, with remaining parts taken from reference TRBV11-2 and TRBJ1-6, reads EAGVAQSPRYKIIEKRQSVAFWCNPISGHATLYWYQQILGQGPKLLIQFQNNGVVDDSQLPKDRFSAERLKGVDSTLKIQPAKLEDSAVYLCASSPFSTGLYSPLHFGNGTRLTVT.

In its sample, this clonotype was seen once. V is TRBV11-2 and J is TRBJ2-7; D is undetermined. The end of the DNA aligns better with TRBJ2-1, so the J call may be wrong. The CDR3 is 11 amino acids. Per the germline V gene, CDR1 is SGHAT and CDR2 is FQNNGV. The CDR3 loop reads CASSLDHEQFF. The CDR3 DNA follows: TGTGCCAGCAGCTTAGATCATGAGCAGTTCTTC.

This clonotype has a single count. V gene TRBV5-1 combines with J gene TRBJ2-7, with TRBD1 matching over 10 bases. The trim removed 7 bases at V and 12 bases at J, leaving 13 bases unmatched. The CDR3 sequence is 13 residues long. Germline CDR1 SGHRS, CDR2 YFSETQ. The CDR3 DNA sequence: TGCGCCAGCGGAGACAGGGGGCGGAATGTGCGGTACTTC. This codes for CASGDRGRNVRYF.

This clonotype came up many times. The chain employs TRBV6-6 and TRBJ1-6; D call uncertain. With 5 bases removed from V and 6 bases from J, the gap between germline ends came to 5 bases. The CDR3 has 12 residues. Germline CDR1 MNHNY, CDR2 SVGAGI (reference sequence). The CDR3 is CASSDTNSPLHF. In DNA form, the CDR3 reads TGTGCCAGCAGTGACACTAATTCACCCCTCCACTTT.